Following are 12 T cell receptor beta chains from one sample sequenced in a study of T cells after yellow fever vaccination. One entry per CDR3 protein, called by TCRdb with MiXCR from the 5' RACE reads. Of some 250,000 distinct CDR3 sequences listed, 6.9% are singletons. This specimen consisted of CD4+ T cells sorted from PBMCs, obtained 15 days after the yellow fever booster vaccination. Receptors were obtained from a man in his thirties or forties who received the YFV17D yellow fever vaccine.

The rearrangement joins TRBV5-1 to TRBJ2-5; the match to TRBD1 covers 7 bases. This CDR3 has 16 residues. The V segment lost 3 bases and the J segment 1 base; nucleotides outside the gene matches: 9. Germline loops: CDR1 SGHRS, CDR2 YFSETQ. The chain's CDR3 is CASSSQGVLLQETQYF. In DNA, the CDR3 is TGCGCCAGCAGCTCGCAGGGGGTTTTACTCCAAGAGACCCAGTACTTC.

In its sample, this clonotype was seen many times. J is TRBJ1-6 and V is TRBV14; 8 nucleotides line up with TRBD1. The V segment lost 1 base and the J segment 7 bases; nucleotides outside the gene matches: 3. There are 15 residues in the CDR3. From germline, CDR1 is SGHDN and CDR2 FVKESK. CDR3 nucleotides: TGTGCCAGCAGCCAAGCGACAGGGGCAAATTCACCCCTCCACTTT. Encoded protein: CASSQATGANSPLHF. Variable domain in full (rest from reference TRBV14 and TRBJ1-6): EAGVTQFPSHSVIEKGQTVTLRCDPISGHDNLYWYRRVMGKEIKFLLHFVKESKQDESGMPNNRFLAERTGGTYSTLKVQPAELEDSGVYFCASSQATGANSPLHFGNGTRLTVT.

This clonotype was seen repeatedly, ten times or more. The V and J genes are TRBV24-1 and TRBJ2-7; D not resolved. CDR1 is KGHDR, CDR2 SFDVKD, per germline. The CDR3 extends over 12 amino acids. V was cut by 0 bases and J by 4 bases, with 3 bases left in between. The CDR3: CATSDLGYEQYF. The DNA for the CDR3 is TGTGCCACCAGTGATTTGGGTTACGAGCAGTACTTC.

This clonotype was seen only a few times. The chain couples TRBV12-3 or TRBV12-4 to TRBJ1-3; D remains ambiguous. Trimming took 7 bases from V and 2 from J, leaving 9 bases between them. The CDR3 runs to 13 residues. The DNA for the CDR3 is TGTGCCAGCAACGTGATTCCTGGAAACACCATATATTTT. Translation: CASNVIPGNTIYF.

This clonotype was recorded at least ten times. The J gene is TRBJ2-3, the V gene TRBV5-1; TRBD2 matches 7 bases. The CDR3 contains 13 residues. V gave up 4 bases and J gave up 7 bases; unmatched junction bases: 6. Germline CDR1 and CDR2: SGHRS and YFSETQ. As DNA, the CDR3 is TGCGCCAGCAGCGTTATGGGGGGGAATACGCAGTATTTT. This sequence encodes CASSVMGGNTQYF.

This clonotype was seen more than once but under ten times. This rearrangement joins TRBV29-1 to TRBJ2-1, with a tentative D call TRBD1 (5 bases). This CDR3 is 15 amino acids long. The V and J ends lost 4 bases and 4 bases respectively, with 17 bases between them. The germline V gene encodes CDR1 SQVTM and CDR2 ANQGSEA. The CDR3 region has the DNA TGCAGCGTTGCCTCAGGGAATATGGAATACAATGAGCAGTTCTTC. As protein: CSVASGNMEYNEQFF.

This sequence joins TRBV5-1 and TRBJ2-7; 10 nucleotides line up with TRBD1. The CDR3 has 15 amino acids. CDR1 and CDR2 from the germline V gene are SGHRS and YFSETQ. J gave up 1 base and V 4 bases, and 5 bases lay outside the gene matches. CDR3 in DNA: TGCGCCAGCAGCCAGGGACAGGGGCGATCCTACGAGCAGTACTTC. Translation: CASSQGQGRSYEQYF.

This clonotype was observed many times. Mismatch with germline at one junction end may stem from a read error. The chain is built from TRBV5-1 and TRBJ2-1; 7 positions agree with TRBD2. This CDR3 region has 15 residues. The germline gives CDR1 SGHRS, CDR2 YFSETQ. CDR3 sequence: CASSLASGSYNEQFF. The CDR3 bases are TGTGCCAGCAGCTTAGCTAGCGGCAGTTACAATGAGCAGTTCTTC.

This clonotype was counted at least ten times. The chain is built from TRBV6-2 or TRBV6-3 and TRBJ2-1, with unresolved D. The CDR3 is made up of 14 amino acids. Germline V CDR1 and CDR2: MNHEY, SVGEGT. Trimming cost V 0 bases and J 4 bases, with 7 bases left between them. The DNA for the CDR3 is TGTGCCAGCAGTTACTCACTCTCTTACAATGAGCAGTTCTTC. Residues: CASSYSLSYNEQFF.

Many counts were recorded for this clonotype. The V call is TRBV27, the J call TRBJ1-1, with D hard to call. Germline V gives CDR1 MNHEY, CDR2 SMNVEV (reference sequence). The CDR3 has 14 residues. Trimming removed 6 bases at V and 0 bases at J, with 11 bases between. The CDR3 sequence is CASRPRSVNTEAFF. In DNA, the CDR3 is TGTGCCAGCAGACCCAGGAGTGTGAACACTGAAGCTTTCTTT.

This clonotype was detected only a few times. The CDR3 sequence: CASSLAGGRNTGELFF. The CDR3 nucleotides are TGTGCCAGCAGCTTGGCTGGCGGGAGGAACACCGGGGAGCTGTTTTTT. The rearrangement joins TRBV5-4 to TRBJ2-2; TRBD2 aligns across 7 bases. The CDR3 length is 16 residues. The germline V gene has CDR1 SGHNT and CDR2 YYREEE (reference sequence). The V gene end was trimmed by 0 bases and the J gene end by 1 base; junction bases not matched to a gene: 3.

This clonotype was found many times. Germline is not matched at one junction end, which may reflect a read error. The chain carries TRBV12-3 or TRBV12-4 and TRBJ2-7, with a possible D match to TRBD2 (6 bases). This CDR3 region has 12 residues. The CDR3 sequence is CASSLGRYEQYF. The CDR3 DNA reads as TGTGCCAGCAGCTTAGGGAGGTACGAGCAGTACTTC.